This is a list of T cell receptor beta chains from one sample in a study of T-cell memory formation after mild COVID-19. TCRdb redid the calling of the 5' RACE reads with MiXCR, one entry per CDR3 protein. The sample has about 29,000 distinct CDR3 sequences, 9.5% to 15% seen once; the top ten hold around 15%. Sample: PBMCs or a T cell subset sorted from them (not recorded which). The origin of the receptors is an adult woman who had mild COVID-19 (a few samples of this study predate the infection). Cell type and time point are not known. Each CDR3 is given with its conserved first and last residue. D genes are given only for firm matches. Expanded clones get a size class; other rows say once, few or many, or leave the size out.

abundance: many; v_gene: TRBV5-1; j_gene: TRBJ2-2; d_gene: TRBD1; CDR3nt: TGCGCCAGCAGCTGGGGACAGGCTAACACCGGGGAGCTGTTTTTT; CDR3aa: CASSWGQANTGELFF
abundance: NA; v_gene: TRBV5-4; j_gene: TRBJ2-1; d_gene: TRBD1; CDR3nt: TGTGCCAGCACGGAGGTGGGGACAGGGGTTGGGCAGTTCTTC; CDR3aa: CASTEVGTGVGQFF
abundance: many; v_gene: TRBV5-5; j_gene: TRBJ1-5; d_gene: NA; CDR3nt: TGTGCCAGCAGCGCTCTTGGGGGGGATAGCAATCAGCCCCAGCATTTT; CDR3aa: CASSALGGDSNQPQHF
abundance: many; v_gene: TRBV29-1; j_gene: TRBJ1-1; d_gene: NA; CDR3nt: TGCAGCGGCAGGGTGCCCGGCACTGAAGCTTTCTTT; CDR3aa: CSGRVPGTEAFF
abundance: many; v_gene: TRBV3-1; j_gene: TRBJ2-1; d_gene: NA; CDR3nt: TGTGCCAGCAGCCAAGTAAAAGTGTCCTCCTACAATGAGCAGTTCTTC; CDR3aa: CASSQVKVSSYNEQFF
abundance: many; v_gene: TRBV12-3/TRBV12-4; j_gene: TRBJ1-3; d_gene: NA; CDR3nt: TGTGCCAGCAGCCCGGGAATCTCTGGAAACACCATATATTTT; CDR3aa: CASSPGISGNTIYF
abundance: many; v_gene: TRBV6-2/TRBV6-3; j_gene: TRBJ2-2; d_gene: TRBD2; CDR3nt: TGTGCCAGCAGTCCCCCTACGGGAGGGCCTTACACCGGGGAGCTGTTTTTT; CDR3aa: CASSPPTGGPYTGELFF
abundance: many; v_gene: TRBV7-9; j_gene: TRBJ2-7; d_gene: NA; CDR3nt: TGTGCCAGCAGGCCCCGTGGGTCGGGCGAGCAGTACTTC; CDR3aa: CASRPRGSGEQYF
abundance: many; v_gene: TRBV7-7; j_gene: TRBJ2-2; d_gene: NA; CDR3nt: TGTGCCAGCAGCTTAGATACTAAAACCGGGGAGCTGTTTTTT; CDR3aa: CASSLDTKTGELFF
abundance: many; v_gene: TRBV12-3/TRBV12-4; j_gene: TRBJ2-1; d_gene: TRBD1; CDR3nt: TGTGCCAGCAATAAACGGACAGGGGACGAGCAGTTCTTC; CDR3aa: CASNKRTGDEQFF
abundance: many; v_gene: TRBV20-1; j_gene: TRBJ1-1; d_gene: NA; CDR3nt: TGCAGTGCTTTAGACGGCATGAACACTGAAGCTTTCTTT; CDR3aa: CSALDGMNTEAFF
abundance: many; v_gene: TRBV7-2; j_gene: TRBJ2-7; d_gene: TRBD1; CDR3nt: TGTGCCAGCAGCTTAGTACACACAGGGGGCTACGAGCAGTACTTC; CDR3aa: CASSLVHTGGYEQYF
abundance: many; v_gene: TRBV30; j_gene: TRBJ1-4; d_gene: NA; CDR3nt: TGTGCCTGGAGTGTAGGCGAAAAACTGTTTTTT; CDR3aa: CAWSVGEKLFF
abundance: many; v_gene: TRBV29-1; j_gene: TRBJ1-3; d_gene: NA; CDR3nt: TGCAGCGTTGGAGGCTCCTCTGGAAACACCATATATTTT; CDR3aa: CSVGGSSGNTIYF
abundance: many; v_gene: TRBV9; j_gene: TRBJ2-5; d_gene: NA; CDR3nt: TGTGCCAGCAGCGTAGGGGGCCTCCAAGAGACCCAGTACTTC; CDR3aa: CASSVGGLQETQYF
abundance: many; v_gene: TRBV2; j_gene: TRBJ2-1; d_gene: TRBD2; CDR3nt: TGTGCCAGCGGGACTAGCGGGAGCGGGGTCAATGAGCAGTTCTTC; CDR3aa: CASGTSGSGVNEQFF
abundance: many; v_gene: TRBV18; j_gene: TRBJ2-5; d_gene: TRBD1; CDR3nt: TGTGCCAGCTCACCAGTTACAGGGGCGCAACAAGAGACCCAGTACTTC; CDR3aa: CASSPVTGAQQETQYF
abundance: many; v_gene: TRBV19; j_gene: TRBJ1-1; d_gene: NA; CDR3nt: TGTGCCAGTAGTATCGTAGGGGTTATGAACACTGAAGCTTTCTTT; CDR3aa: CASSIVGVMNTEAFF
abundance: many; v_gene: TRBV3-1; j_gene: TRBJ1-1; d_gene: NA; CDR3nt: TGTGCCAGCAGCCAAACAGGGCTAAACACTGAAGCTTTCTTT; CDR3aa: CASSQTGLNTEAFF
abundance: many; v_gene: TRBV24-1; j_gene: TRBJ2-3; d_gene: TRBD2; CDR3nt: TGTGCCACCAGTGACCCTAGCGGGGGTAACACAGATACGCAGTATTTT; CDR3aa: CATSDPSGGNTDTQYF
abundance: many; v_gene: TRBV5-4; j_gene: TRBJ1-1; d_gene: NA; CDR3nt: TGTGCCAGCAGTCCCGGTTTGGACGGGAGTGGCGTGAACACTGAAGCTTTCTTT; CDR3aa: CASSPGLDGSGVNTEAFF
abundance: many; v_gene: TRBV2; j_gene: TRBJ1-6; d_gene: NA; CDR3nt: TGTGCCAGCACGAGACAGTATAATTCACCCCTCCACTTT; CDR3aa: CASTRQYNSPLHF
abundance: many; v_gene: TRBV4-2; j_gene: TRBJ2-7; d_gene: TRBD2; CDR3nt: TGTGCCAGCAGCCTGGGGACTAGCGGGGGGTACCCCTACGAGCAGTACTTC; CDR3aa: CASSLGTSGGYPYEQYF
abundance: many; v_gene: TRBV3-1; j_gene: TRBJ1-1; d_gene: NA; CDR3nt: TGTGCCAGCAGCCCCTACAGGGCCGAGAACACTGAAGCTTTCTTT; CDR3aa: CASSPYRAENTEAFF
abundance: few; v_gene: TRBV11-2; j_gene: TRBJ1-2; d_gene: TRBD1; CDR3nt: TGTGCCAGCAGGGGAGACAGGGTACTCGGCTACACCTTC; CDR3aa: CASRGDRVLGYTF
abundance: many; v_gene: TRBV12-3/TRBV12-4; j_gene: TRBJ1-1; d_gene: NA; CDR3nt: TGTGCCAGCAGTCCTAGACAGGCCCCCAACACTGAAGCTTTCTTT; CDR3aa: CASSPRQAPNTEAFF
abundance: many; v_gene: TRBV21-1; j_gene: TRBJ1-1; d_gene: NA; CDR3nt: TGTGCCAGCAGCAAAGCAGTCTCAGGGATGAACACTGAAGCTTTCTTT; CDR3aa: CASSKAVSGMNTEAFF
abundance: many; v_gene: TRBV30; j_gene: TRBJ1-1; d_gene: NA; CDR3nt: TGTGCCTGGAGCGCTACTTCGAAGGGGCCTGAAGCTTTCTTT; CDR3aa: CAWSATSKGPEAFF
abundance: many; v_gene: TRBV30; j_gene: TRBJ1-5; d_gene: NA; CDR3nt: TGTGCCTGTGGAGGACTAAATAGCAATCAGCCCCAGCATTTT; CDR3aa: CACGGLNSNQPQHF
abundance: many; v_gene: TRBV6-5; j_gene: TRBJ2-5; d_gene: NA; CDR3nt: TGTGCCAGCAGCCGCGAGTCGCAAGAGACCCAGTACTTC; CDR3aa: CASSRESQETQYF
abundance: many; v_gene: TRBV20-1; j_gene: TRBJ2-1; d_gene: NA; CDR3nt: TGCAGTGCTAGATCAACTGAATACAATGAGCAGTTCTTC; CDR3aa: CSARSTEYNEQFF
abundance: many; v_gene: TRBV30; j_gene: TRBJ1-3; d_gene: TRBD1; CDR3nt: TGTGCCCGAGGAGTGAATGGGGACAGGGGATATTTGGACTCTGGAAACACCATATATTTT; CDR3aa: CARGVNGDRGYLDSGNTIYF
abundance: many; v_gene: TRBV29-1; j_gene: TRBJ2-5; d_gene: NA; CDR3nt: TGCAGCGTTGTTGGGGGATCCAAAGAGACCCAGTACTTC; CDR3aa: CSVVGGSKETQYF
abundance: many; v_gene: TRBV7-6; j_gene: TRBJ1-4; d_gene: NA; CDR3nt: TGTGCCAGCAGCTTAGTCTCTGAAAAACTGTTTTTT; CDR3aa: CASSLVSEKLFF
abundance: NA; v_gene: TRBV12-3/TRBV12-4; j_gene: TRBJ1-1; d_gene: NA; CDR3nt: TGTGCCAGCAGTTTACTTGGGGGGCGGGGGACTGAAGCTTTCTTT; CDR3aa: CASSLLGGRGTEAFF
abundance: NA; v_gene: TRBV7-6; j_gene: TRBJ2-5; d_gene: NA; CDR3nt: TGTGCCAGCAGCTTAGGGGGAGGTCGGGAGACCCAGTACTTC; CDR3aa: CASSLGGGRETQYF
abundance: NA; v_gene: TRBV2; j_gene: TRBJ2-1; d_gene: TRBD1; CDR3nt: TGTGCCAGCAGGGGACAGGGAAGCTCCTACAATGAGCAGTTCTTC; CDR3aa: CASRGQGSSYNEQFF
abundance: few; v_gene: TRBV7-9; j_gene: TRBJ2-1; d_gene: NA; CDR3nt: TGTGCCAGCAGCGCCTACAATGAGCAGTTCTTC; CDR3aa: CASSAYNEQFF
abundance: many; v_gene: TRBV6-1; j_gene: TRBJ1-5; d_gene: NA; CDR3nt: TGTGCCAGCAGTGAAGCGTCCTGGTACGGCAATAAGCCCCAGCATTTT; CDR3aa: CASSEASWYGNKPQHF
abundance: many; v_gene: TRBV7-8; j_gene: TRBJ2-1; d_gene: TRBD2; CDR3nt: TGTGCCAGCAGCTCGAACTTAGCGGGAGGGACCGACAATGAGCAGTTCTTC; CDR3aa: CASSSNLAGGTDNEQFF
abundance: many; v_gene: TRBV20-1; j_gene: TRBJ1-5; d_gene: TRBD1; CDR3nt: TGCAGTGCTTGGACAGGGCAATCATATCAGCCCCAGCATTTT; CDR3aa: CSAWTGQSYQPQHF
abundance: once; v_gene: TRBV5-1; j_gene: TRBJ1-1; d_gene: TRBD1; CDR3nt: TGCGCCAGCACCGACCAGGGGGCGAACACTGAAGCTTTCTTT; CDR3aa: CASTDQGANTEAFF
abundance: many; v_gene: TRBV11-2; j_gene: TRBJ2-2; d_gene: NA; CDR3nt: TGTGCCAGCAAACGTGCCGCCACCGGGGAGCTGTTTTTT; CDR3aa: CASKRAATGELFF
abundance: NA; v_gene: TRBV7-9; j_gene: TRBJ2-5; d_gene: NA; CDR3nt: TGTGCCAGCAGCTTCCCGGGACTGCTTAAAGAGACCCAGTACTTC; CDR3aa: CASSFPGLLKETQYF
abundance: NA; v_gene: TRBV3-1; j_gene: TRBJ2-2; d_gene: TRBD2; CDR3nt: TGTGCCAGCAGCCAAATCAGGACTAGCCGGTTTAAAGGGGAGCTGTTTTTT; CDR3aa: CASSQIRTSRFKGELFF
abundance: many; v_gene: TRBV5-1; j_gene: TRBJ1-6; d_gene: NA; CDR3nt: TGCGCCAGCAGCTTAGACCGGCGATCCTCACCCCTCCACTTT; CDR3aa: CASSLDRRSSPLHF
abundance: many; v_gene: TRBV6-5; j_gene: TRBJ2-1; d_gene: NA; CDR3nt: TGTGCCAGCAGTTACAAGGGGGGATGGAGGAATGAGCAGTTCTTC; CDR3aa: CASSYKGGWRNEQFF
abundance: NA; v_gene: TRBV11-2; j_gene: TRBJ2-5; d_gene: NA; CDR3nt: TGTGCCAGCAGCTTAGAGTCTGGCGGCCGCGAGACCCAGTACTTC; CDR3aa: CASSLESGGRETQYF
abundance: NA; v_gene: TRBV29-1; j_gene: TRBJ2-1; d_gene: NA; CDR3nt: TGCAGCGTTGTAACGGGGGCCGACTACAATGAGCAGTTCTTC; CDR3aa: CSVVTGADYNEQFF